The T cell receptor beta chain under discussion was sequenced for a study of T cell repertoires in aging, cancer and after chemotherapy (dated by TCRdb to about 2019). About the full investigation: Six donor age groups were covered, ranging from 30 or younger up to 70 or older, and each group contained at least three individuals. Healthy donor control TCR repertoires were recorded over several months to years and showed clear clonal overlap across re-sampling. The complete dataset included some 9 million TCR reads. The study profiled peripheral blood TCR beta repertoires from healthy donors and cancer patients to examine immunoaging and T cell reconstitution after chemotherapy. The cohort comprised around 220 cancer patients, 94 with hematological and over 110 with solid cancers, plus 95 healthy donors as a reference group. What the authors observed across the whole study: Compared with age-matched healthy donors, untreated patients with either hematological or solid cancers had significantly lower TCR diversity in the blood along with higher clonality. In healthy donors, the drop in TCR diversity with age came mainly from a loss of richness, whereas in cancer patients a loss of evenness also played a part. The authors noted that the repertoire data do not allow conclusions about immunological memory after chemotherapy. In both cancer cohorts, the median generation probability rose over the chemotherapy interval, which suggests that the repertoire was reconstituted through rebound thymic output.

The junction carries 9 bases between V and J, which are trimmed by 1 base and 3 bases respectively. The cysteine opens and the phenylalanine closes a CDR3 of 14 amino acids. CDR3 DNA only is kept here, 42 bases in frame from base 1. Sequences MNHNS (CDR1) and SASEGT (CDR2) are obtained from the germline V gene. Rearranged TRB sequences spanning V, D and J segments were amplified in a multiplex touch-down PCR with a mixed TRB-A/B primer pool. Illumina adapters and sample indices were attached to the amplicons in two consecutive PCR reactions using Phusion HS II polymerase. The amplicons were purified from gel with the NucleoSpin Gel and PCR Clean-up kit and then assessed with Qubit and an Agilent 2100 Bioanalyzer. Libraries were sequenced on an Illumina MiSeq using 600-cycle, single-indexed, paired-end runs. In the original analysis: MiXCR versions 2.12 and 3.0.5 were used to process the TRB sequences. Each unique CDR3 nucleotide sequence counted as one clone, and only productive sequences with at least two reads were retained. The repertoire metrics were Shannon diversity, evenness, clonality (calculated as one minus evenness), and diversity profiles parameterized by alpha from 0 to 5. The IGoR algorithm was used to calculate generation probabilities for clones in the paired samples taken before and after chemotherapy. TCRdb reran the public reads through fastp at Q25 and MiXCR, keeping productive beta chains. Rows with one shared CDR3 protein collapse into an entry with the most common genes and DNA. None of the V and J calls come from the authors' own analysis; TCRdb made them. A total of around 9,000 distinct CDR3 sequences appear in this sample, 30% to 35% of them only once. The biggest ten clones account for about 3.1% of the sample.

Instead of sorted cells or RNA, genomic DNA extracted from peripheral blood served as the source for amplifying TCR beta rearrangements. A note on this clonotype: Its antigen target is currently unknown. Nothing much larger sits one base from this clone, and base qualities are not available.

Sequencing was done on a sample of blood. The sequence came from a human donor in good health. The sequence links TRBV6-1 to TRBJ1-2; the D gene assignment is ambiguous. The CDR3 is CASSEVVGHYGYTF. The nucleotides are TGTGCCAGCAGTGAAGTTGTAGGGCACTATGGCTACACCTTC.